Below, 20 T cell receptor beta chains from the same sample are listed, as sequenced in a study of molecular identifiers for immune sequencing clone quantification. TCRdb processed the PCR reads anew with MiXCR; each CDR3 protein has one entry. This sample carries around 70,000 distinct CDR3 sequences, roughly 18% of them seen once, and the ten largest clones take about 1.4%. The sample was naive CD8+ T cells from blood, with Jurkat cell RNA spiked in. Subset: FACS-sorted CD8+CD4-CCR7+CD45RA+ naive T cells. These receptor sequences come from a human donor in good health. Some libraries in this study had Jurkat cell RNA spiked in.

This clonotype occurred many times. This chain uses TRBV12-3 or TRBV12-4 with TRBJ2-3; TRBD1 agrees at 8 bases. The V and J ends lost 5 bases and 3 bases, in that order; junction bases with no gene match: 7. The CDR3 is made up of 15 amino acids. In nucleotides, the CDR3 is TGTGCCAGCAGTGATCCGGGACAGGCGACAGATACGCAGTATTTT. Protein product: CASSDPGQATDTQYF.

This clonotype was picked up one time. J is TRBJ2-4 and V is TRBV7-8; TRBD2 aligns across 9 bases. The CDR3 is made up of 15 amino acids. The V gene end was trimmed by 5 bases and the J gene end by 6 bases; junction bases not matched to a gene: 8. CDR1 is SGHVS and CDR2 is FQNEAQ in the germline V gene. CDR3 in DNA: TGTGCCAGCAGCCTAGGGTCTAGCGGGATAAACATTCAGTACTTC. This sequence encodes CASSLGSSGINIQYF.

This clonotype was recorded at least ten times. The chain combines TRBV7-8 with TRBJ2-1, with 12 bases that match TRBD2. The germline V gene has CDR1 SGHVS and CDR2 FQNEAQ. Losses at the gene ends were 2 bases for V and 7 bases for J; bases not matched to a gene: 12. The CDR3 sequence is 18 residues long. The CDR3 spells CASSLSPWTSGMGNEQFF. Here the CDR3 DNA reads TGTGCCAGCAGCTTATCCCCATGGACTAGCGGGATGGGGAATGAGCAGTTCTTC.

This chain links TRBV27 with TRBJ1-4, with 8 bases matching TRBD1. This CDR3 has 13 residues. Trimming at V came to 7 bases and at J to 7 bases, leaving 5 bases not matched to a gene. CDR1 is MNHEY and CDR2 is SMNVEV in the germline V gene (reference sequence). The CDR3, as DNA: TGTGCCAGCATGGGACAGGAGATTGAAAAACTGTTTTTT. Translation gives CASMGQEIEKLFF.

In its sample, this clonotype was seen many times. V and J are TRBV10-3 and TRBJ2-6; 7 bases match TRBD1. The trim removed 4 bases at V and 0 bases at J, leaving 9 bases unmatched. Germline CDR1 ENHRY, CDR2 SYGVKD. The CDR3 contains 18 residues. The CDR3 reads CAISALGTVNSGANVLTF. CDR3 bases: TGTGCCATCAGTGCGCTCGGGACAGTGAACTCTGGGGCCAACGTCCTGACTTTC.

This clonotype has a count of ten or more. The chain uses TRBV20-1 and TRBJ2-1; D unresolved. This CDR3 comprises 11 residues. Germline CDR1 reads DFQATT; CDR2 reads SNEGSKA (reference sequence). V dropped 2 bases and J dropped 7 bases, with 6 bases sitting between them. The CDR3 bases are TGCAGTGCTAGAAAGCTAAATGAGCAGTTCTTC. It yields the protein CSARKLNEQFF.

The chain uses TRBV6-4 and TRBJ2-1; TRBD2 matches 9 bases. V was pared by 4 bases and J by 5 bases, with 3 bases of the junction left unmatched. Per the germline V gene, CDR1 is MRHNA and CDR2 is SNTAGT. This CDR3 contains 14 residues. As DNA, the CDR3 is TGTGCCAGCAGTGGGACTAGCGTAGACAATGAGCAGTTCTTC. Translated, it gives CASSGTSVDNEQFF.

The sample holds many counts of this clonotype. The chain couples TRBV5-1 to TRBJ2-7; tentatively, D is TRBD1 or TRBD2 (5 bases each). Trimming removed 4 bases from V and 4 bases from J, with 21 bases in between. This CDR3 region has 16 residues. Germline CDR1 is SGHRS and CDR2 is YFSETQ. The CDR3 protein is CASSTESGPAVYEQYF. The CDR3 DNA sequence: TGCGCCAGCAGCACGGAATCGGGACCCGCGGTGTACGAGCAGTACTTC.

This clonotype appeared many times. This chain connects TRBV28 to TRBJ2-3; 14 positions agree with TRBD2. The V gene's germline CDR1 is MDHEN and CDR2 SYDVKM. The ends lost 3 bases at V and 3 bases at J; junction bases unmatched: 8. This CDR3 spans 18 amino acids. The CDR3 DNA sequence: TGTGCCAGCAGTTTTGTAGAGGGACTAGCGGGAGATACAGATACGCAGTATTTT. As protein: CASSFVEGLAGDTDTQYF.

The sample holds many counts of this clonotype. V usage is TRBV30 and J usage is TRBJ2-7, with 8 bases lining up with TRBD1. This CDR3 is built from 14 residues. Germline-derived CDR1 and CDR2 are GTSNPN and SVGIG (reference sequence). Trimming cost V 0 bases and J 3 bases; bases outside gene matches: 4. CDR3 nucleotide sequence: TGTGCCTGGAGTGTAGGGACAGGAGACTACGAGCAGTACTTC. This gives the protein CAWSVGTGDYEQYF.

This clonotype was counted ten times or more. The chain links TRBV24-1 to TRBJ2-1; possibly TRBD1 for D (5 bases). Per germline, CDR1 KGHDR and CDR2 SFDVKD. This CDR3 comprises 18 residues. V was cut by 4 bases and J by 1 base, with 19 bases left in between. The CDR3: CATSEHTTDRGSYNEQFF. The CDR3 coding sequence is TGTGCCACCAGTGAGCATACGACCGACAGAGGTTCCTACAATGAGCAGTTCTTC.

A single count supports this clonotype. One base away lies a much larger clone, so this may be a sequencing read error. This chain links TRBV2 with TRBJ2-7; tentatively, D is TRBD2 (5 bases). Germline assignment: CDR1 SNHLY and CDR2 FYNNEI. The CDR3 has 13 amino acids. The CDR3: CASIHSDSHEQYF. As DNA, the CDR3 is TGTGCCAGCATACATAGCGACTCCCACGAGCAGTACTTC.

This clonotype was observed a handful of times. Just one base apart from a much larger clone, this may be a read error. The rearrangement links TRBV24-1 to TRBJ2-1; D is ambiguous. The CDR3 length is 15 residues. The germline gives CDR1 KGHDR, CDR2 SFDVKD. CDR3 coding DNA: TGTGCCACCTCGCGGAACGGAAATACGTACAATGAGCAGCTCTTC. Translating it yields CATSRNGNTYNEQLF.

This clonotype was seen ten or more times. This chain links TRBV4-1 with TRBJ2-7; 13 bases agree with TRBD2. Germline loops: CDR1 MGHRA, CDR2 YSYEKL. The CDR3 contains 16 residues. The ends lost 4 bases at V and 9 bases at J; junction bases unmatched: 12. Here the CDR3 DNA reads TGCGCCAGCAGCCCCGCTCCTGGACTAGCGGGAGAGGGGCAGTACTTC. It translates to CASSPAPGLAGEGQYF.

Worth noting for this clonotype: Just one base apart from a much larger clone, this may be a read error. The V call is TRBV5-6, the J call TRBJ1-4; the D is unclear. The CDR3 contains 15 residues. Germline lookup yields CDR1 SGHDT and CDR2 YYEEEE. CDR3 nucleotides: TGTGCCGGCAGCTTGGTAGAAGATTATAATGAAAAACTGTTTTTT. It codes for CAGSLVEDYNEKLFF.

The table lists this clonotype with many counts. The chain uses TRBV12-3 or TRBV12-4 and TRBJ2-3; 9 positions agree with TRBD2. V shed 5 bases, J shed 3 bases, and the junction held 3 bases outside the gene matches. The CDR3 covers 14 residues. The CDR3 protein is CASSRAGGTDTQYF. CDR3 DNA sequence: TGTGCCAGCAGTCGAGCGGGAGGAACAGATACGCAGTATTTT.

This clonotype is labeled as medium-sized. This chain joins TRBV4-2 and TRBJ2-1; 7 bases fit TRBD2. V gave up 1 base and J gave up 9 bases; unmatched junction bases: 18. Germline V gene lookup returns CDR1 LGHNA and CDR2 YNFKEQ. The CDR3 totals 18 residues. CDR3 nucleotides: TGTGCCAGCAGCCAAGTCGCGCGGGCTAGCGGAGGAGAGGGTGAGCAGTTCTTC. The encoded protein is CASSQVARASGGEGEQFF.

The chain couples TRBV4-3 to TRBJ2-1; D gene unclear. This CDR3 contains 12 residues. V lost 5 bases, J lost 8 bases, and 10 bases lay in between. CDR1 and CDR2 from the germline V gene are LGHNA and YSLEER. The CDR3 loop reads CASSSYPDEQFF. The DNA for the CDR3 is TGCGCCAGCAGCTCCTATCCCGATGAGCAGTTCTTC.

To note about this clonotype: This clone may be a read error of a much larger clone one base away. The CDR3 bases are TGTGCCAGCAGTCCGACGAGTCCAGGGGCCGGGGAGCTGTTTTTT. Protein sequence: CASSPTSPGAGELFF. The rearrangement links TRBV28 to TRBJ2-2; tentative D call: TRBD1 (6 bases). CDR1 and CDR2 (germline): MDHEN, SYDVKM. V was cut by 5 bases and J by 6 bases, with 16 bases left in between. CDR3 size: 15 residues.

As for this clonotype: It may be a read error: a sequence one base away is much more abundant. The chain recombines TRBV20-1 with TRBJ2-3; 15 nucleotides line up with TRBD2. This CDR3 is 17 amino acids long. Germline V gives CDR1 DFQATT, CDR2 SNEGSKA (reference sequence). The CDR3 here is CSARATGTSGRLDTQQF. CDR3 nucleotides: TGCAGTGCTAGAGCAACCGGGACTAGCGGGAGGTTAGATACGCAGCAGTTT.